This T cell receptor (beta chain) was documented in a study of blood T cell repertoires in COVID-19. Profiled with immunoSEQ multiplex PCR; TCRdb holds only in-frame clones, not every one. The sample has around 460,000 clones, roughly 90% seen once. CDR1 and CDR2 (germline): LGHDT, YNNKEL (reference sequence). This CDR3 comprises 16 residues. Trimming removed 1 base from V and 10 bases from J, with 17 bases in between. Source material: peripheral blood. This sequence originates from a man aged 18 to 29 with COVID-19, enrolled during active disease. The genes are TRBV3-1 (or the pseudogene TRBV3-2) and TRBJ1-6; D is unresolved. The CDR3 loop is CASSQVNILGGSPLHF. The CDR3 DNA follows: TGTGCCAGCAGCCAAGTTAACATCTTAGGCGGCTCACCCCTCCACTTT.